The clone carrying this T cell receptor beta chain was observed many times. Genomic DNA, serving as template, underwent TCR beta VDJ and CDR3 profiling. TCRdb re-called the reads with MiXCR, one entry per CDR3 protein. The sample has fewer than 250,000 distinct CDR3 sequences, about 53% seen once; the top ten hold roughly 15%. These data originate in a study of CD8+CD57+ T cells in acquired aplastic anemia. The wider study: CD4+ cell libraries from healthy donors averaged around 11 million reads.

Trimming took 5 bases from V and 4 from J, leaving 17 bases between them. Germline CDR1 SGHTA, CDR2 FQGNSA. The CDR3 is made up of 15 amino acids. The sample was sorted CD4+, CD8+, or CD8+CD57+ T cells (not recorded which) from PBMCs. The chain carries TRBV7-2 and TRBJ1-1; no clear D gene. The TCR was taken from a human donor in good health, serving as a control. The CDR3 DNA sequence: TGTGCCAGCAGCCCAAATCGGGGAGCGGGCACTGAAGCTTTCTTT. It specifies CASSPNRGAGTEAFF.